A single sample gave rise to the 29 T cell receptor beta chains below, sequenced in a study of response to subunit inactivated influenza vaccine. A single record per CDR3 protein comes from TCRdb applying MiXCR to the RT-PCR reads. The data contain 450,000 to 550,000 distinct CDR3 sequences, over 25% of them singletons. The material was CD4+ T cells sorted from PBMCs, obtained about 5 days after vaccination. The receptors come from a man aged 50 to 60 who received an inactivated influenza vaccine.

The CDR3 region is CSAAGTSGRANEQYF. DNA for the CDR3: TGCAGTGCTGCCGGGACTAGCGGGAGGGCCAACGAGCAGTACTTC. This sequence joins TRBV20-1 and TRBJ2-7, with TRBD2 matching 16 bases. With 5 bases clipped from V and 5 bases from J, the junction kept 6 bases outside the gene matches. From germline, CDR1 is DFQATT and CDR2 SNEGSKA (reference sequence). CDR3 length: 15 amino acids.

The chain joins TRBV15 to TRBJ1-1; D gene ambiguous. CDR3 length equals 14 residues. Germline-derived CDR1 and CDR2 are LNHNV and YYDKDF (reference sequence). V lost 2 bases, J lost 6 bases, and 13 bases lay in between. CDR3 in amino acids: CATSRRMDGSEAFF. The CDR3 nucleotides read TGTGCCACCAGCAGACGAATGGATGGCTCTGAAGCTTTCTTT.

In this sample, this clonotype turned up a few times. The chain joins TRBV3-1 to TRBJ1-2, with 9 nucleotides matching TRBD1. The CDR3 runs to 14 residues. Germline CDR1 is LGHDT and CDR2 is YNNKEL (reference sequence). J gave up 8 bases and V 4 bases, and 8 bases lay outside the gene matches. CDR3 DNA: TGTGCCAGCAGCCTATCACAGGGGGCGGTAGGCTACACCTTC. Translation gives CASSLSQGAVGYTF.

The gene calls are TRBV4-2 and TRBJ1-5, with a weak D call TRBD1 (6 bases). The CDR3 totals 15 residues. Germline-derived CDR1 and CDR2 are LGHNA and YNFKEQ. V shed 2 bases and J shed 6 bases, with 14 bases lying between them. The DNA for the CDR3 is TGTGCCAGCAGCCAATACCAGGGGATCGTTCAGCCCCAGCATTTT. Translated, it gives CASSQYQGIVQPQHF.

The chain has TRBV6-2 or TRBV6-3 and TRBJ2-1, with 12 bases lining up with TRBD2. J gave up 1 base and V 5 bases, and 6 bases lay outside the gene matches. CDR1 is MNHEY, CDR2 SVGEGT, per germline. The CDR3 runs 17 residues. The CDR3 sequence: CASSPPGLAGSYNEQFF. Written as DNA, the CDR3 is TGTGCCAGCAGTCCCCCGGGACTAGCGGGTTCCTACAATGAGCAGTTCTTC.

The chain joins TRBV7-6 to TRBJ2-5; 7 nucleotides match TRBD1. The trim removed 4 bases at V and 1 base at J, leaving 9 bases unmatched. Germline CDR1 and CDR2: SGHVS and FNYEAQ. The CDR3 has 16 residues. The CDR3 protein is CASSSIQGMAQETQYF. The CDR3 DNA is TGTGCCAGCAGCTCAATACAGGGGATGGCCCAAGAGACCCAGTACTTC.

This chain links TRBV24-1 with TRBJ2-3; TRBD1 matches 9 bases. The length of the CDR3 is 16 residues. The ends lost 5 bases at V and 2 bases at J; junction bases unmatched: 7. Looked up from germline, CDR1 is KGHDR and CDR2 is SFDVKD. CDR3 in DNA: TGTGCCACCAGTGTCCGGGGACAGGGTCCCACAGATACGCAGTATTTT. Its protein product is CATSVRGQGPTDTQYF.

The chain uses TRBV27 and TRBJ1-1; D is uncertain. This CDR3 contains 15 residues. Germline values: CDR1 MNHEY, CDR2 SMNVEV (reference sequence). Trimming cost V 6 bases and J 0 bases, with 14 bases left between them. The CDR3 region is CASRSLDAVNTEAFF. The CDR3 DNA reads TGTGCCAGCAGGAGCTTGGACGCCGTGAACACTGAAGCTTTCTTT.

There are a few counts of this clonotype. V and J are TRBV28 and TRBJ2-1, with D hard to call. The length of the CDR3 is 11 residues. Germline V gene sequence: CDR1 MDHEN, CDR2 SYDVKM. Trimming removed 4 bases from V and 7 bases from J, with 5 bases in between. The CDR3: CASSSPNEQFF. The CDR3 DNA is TGTGCCAGCAGTTCCCCGAATGAGCAGTTCTTC.

In this sample, this clonotype turned up a few times. The V gene is TRBV7-2, the J gene TRBJ2-7, with 12 bases identical to TRBD2. The germline gives CDR1 SGHTA, CDR2 FQGNSA. The length of the CDR3 is 15 residues. J was trimmed by 2 bases and V by 4 bases; bases with no gene match: 3. The CDR3 DNA follows: TGTGCCAGCAGCTCCACTAGCGGGGGGCCCTACGAGCAGTACTTC. Protein product: CASSSTSGGPYEQYF.

V and J are TRBV12-3 or TRBV12-4 and TRBJ1-1; D is possibly TRBD1 (6 bases). The CDR3 covers 14 residues. The V end lost 6 bases, the J end lost 1 base, and 12 bases lay between the germline ends. CDR3 loop: CASRSTGPNTEAFF. CDR3 DNA: TGTGCCAGCAGGAGTACAGGGCCGAACACTGAAGCTTTCTTT.

This clonotype was counted a few times. This rearrangement joins TRBV12-3 or TRBV12-4 to TRBJ1-4, with 8 bases matching TRBD1. Trimming at V came to 5 bases and at J to 11 bases, leaving 13 bases not matched to a gene. The CDR3 runs to 15 residues. CDR3 sequence reads: CASSHSGQGLWKLFF. CDR3 sequence (DNA): TGTGCCAGCAGTCACTCCGGACAGGGTCTGTGGAAACTGTTTTTT.

This clonotype has just a few counts. The chain employs TRBV5-1 and TRBJ2-5, with D tentatively TRBD2 (7 bases). V lost 5 bases to trimming and J lost 1 base, with 18 bases between them. The CDR3 is 16 residues long. The germline V gene encodes CDR1 SGHRS and CDR2 YFSETQ. CDR3 residues: CASRASGGLRQETQYF. As DNA, the CDR3 is TGCGCCAGCAGGGCCTCGGGGGGCCTTCGCCAAGAGACCCAGTACTTC.

This clonotype appeared a few times. The chain combines TRBV5-1 with TRBJ2-7; unclear D gene. Germline-derived CDR1 and CDR2 are SGHRS and YFSETQ. This CDR3 has 13 amino acids. With 1 base removed from V and 5 bases from J, the gap between germline ends came to 10 bases. The CDR3 DNA reads as TGCGCCAGCAGCTTGAGGGAAATCCACGAGCAGTACTTC. Its protein is CASSLREIHEQYF.

This clonotype was seen a few times. This chain connects TRBV12-3 or TRBV12-4 to TRBJ2-7, with 10 bases aligning to TRBD2. The CDR3 is 15 amino acids. Losses at the gene ends were 5 bases for V and 5 bases for J; bases not matched to a gene: 9. DNA for the CDR3: TGTGCCAGCAGTCCGATGAGCGGGGGGGTCCACGAGCAGTACTTC. This codes for CASSPMSGGVHEQYF.

This clonotype showed up just a few times. The V call is TRBV28, the J call TRBJ1-4; perhaps TRBD1 as D (5 bases). Trimming took 5 bases from V and 8 from J, leaving 12 bases between them. In germline, CDR1 is MDHEN, CDR2 SYDVKM. CDR3 length equals 13 residues. CDR3 residues: CASSLLGLEKLFF. The CDR3 nucleotides are TGTGCCAGCAGTCTCTTGGGACTCGAAAAACTGTTTTTT. The complete variable domain, with remaining parts taken from reference TRBV28 and TRBJ1-4, reads DVKVTQSSRYLVKRTGEKVFLECVQDMDHENMFWYRQDPGLGLRLIYFSYDVKMKEKGDIPEGYSVSREKKERFSLILESASTNQTSMYLCASSLLGLEKLFFGSGTQLSVL.

The V gene is TRBV10-3, the J gene TRBJ2-1, with 13 bases identical to TRBD2. The J segment lost 6 bases and the V segment lost 3 bases, leaving 8 bases of the junction unmatched. The CDR3 has 17 amino acids. Germline lookup yields CDR1 ENHRY and CDR2 SYGVKD. The CDR3 sequence: CAISDLPGLAGINEQFF. The CDR3 DNA reads TGTGCCATCAGTGACCTACCGGGACTAGCGGGGATCAATGAGCAGTTCTTC.

This clonotype was seen at least ten times. The chain carries TRBV5-1 and TRBJ2-3; D unclear. This CDR3 is built from 13 residues. The V and J ends lost 1 base and 4 bases respectively, with 7 bases between them. In germline, CDR1 is SGHRS, CDR2 YFSETQ. The DNA of the CDR3 is TGCGCCAGCAGCTTGAGGTTGTCAGATACGCAGTATTTT. It specifies CASSLRLSDTQYF. Looking up the rest from reference TRBV5-1 and TRBJ2-3 gives the full variable domain: KAGVTQTPRYLIKTRGQQVTLSCSPISGHRSVSWYQQTPGQGLQFLFEYFSETQRNKGNFPGRFSGRQFSNSRSEMNVSTLELGDSALYLCASSLRLSDTQYFGPGTRLTVL.

This clonotype was detected many times. The genes are TRBV20-1 and TRBJ2-3; maybe TRBD2 (5 bases). Germline CDR1 DFQATT, CDR2 SNEGSKA (reference sequence). The CDR3 totals 11 residues. V lost 6 bases and J lost 6, with 10 bases in between. The CDR3 region is CSAARRDTQYF. The CDR3 coding sequence is TGCAGTGCCGCCCGGAGGGATACGCAGTATTTT.

This chain joins TRBV20-1 and TRBJ2-6; no definite D call. V was shortened by 0 bases and J by 0 bases, with 12 bases between the two germline ends. There are 17 residues in the CDR3. CDR1 DFQATT and CDR2 SNEGSKA come from the germline V gene (reference sequence). The CDR3 loop reads CSARDQTESSGANVLTF. The CDR3 nucleotides read TGCAGTGCTAGAGATCAGACGGAGAGCTCTGGGGCCAACGTCCTGACTTTC.

This clonotype was detected once. The CDR3 spells CSARQGLNQPQHF. Here the CDR3 DNA reads TGCAGTGCTAGGCAGGGATTAAATCAGCCCCAGCATTTT. This chain links TRBV20-1 with TRBJ1-5, with a weak D call TRBD1 (5 bases). The CDR3 totals 13 residues. V lost 3 bases and J 4 bases, leaving 10 bases between the germline ends. Germline loops: CDR1 DFQATT, CDR2 SNEGSKA (reference sequence).

The chain uses TRBV2 and TRBJ2-7, with D hard to call. Germline CDR1 is SNHLY and CDR2 is FYNNEI. The length of the CDR3 is 12 residues. V was pared by 2 bases and J by 6 bases, with 8 bases between. CDR3 sequence reads: CASSELEPEQYF. The CDR3 DNA sequence: TGTGCCAGCAGTGAATTGGAGCCCGAGCAGTACTTC.

This chain's CDR3 is CASSVPSSYEQYF. The CDR3, as DNA: TGTGCCAGCAGTGTCCCGAGCTCCTACGAGCAGTACTTC. The rearrangement joins TRBV25-1 to TRBJ2-7; no clear D. The V end lost 4 bases, the J end lost 0 bases, and 7 bases lay between the germline ends. Germline V lookup: CDR1 MGHDK, CDR2 SYGVNS. The CDR3 extends over 13 amino acids.

This clonotype was recorded a few times. The V gene is TRBV3-1, the J gene TRBJ2-5, with 12 bases aligning to TRBD2. CDR1 and CDR2 from the germline V gene are LGHDT and YNNKEL (reference sequence). Trimming at V came to 3 bases and at J to 1 base, leaving 3 bases not matched to a gene. This CDR3 comprises 16 residues. The CDR3 sequence is CASSHGLAGTQETQYF. Written as DNA, the CDR3 is TGTGCCAGCAGCCACGGACTAGCGGGGACCCAAGAGACCCAGTACTTC.

The chain couples TRBV2 to TRBJ1-2; 10 bases are a match to TRBD1. With 7 bases clipped from V and 4 bases from J, the junction kept 3 bases outside the gene matches. Germline V lookup: CDR1 SNHLY, CDR2 FYNNEI. CDR3 length: 13 amino acids. CDR3 in DNA: TGTGCCAGCACCTGGGACAGGGGCTATGGCTACACCTTC. This codes for CASTWDRGYGYTF. Filled out from reference TRBV2 and TRBJ1-2, the complete variable domain reads EPEVTQTPSHQVTQMGQEVILRCVPISNHLYFYWYRQILGQKVEFLVSFYNNEISEKSEIFDDQFSVERPDGSNFTLKIRSTKLEDSAMYFCASTWDRGYGYTFGSGTRLTVV.

The genes are TRBV4-3 and TRBJ2-5, with D tentatively TRBD1 (5 bases). The CDR3 spans 15 residues. Trimming shortened V by 0 bases and J by 4 bases, and 12 bases separated the two germline ends. From germline, CDR1 is LGHNA and CDR2 YSLEER. CDR3 sequence: CASSQDSEGVETQYF. CDR3 bases: TGCGCCAGCAGCCAAGATTCTGAAGGGGTAGAGACCCAGTACTTC.

The rearrangement joins TRBV15 to TRBJ2-3; the D is unclear. Trimming took off 4 bases at V and 3 bases at J, with 8 bases between the two ends. CDR3 length: 13 amino acids. The germline V gene has CDR1 LNHNV and CDR2 YYDKDF (reference sequence). CDR3 bases: TGTGCCACCAGCATCTGGCGGACAGATACGCAGTATTTT. It encodes CATSIWRTDTQYF.

V is TRBV6-1 and J is TRBJ2-3, with a possible D match to TRBD2 (7 bases). Germline CDR1 MNHNS, CDR2 SASEGT. Trimming shortened V by 6 bases and J by 5 bases, and 24 bases separated the two germline ends. The CDR3 contains 17 residues. This CDR3 is CASSRGGGVVQVDTQYF. CDR3 in DNA: TGTGCCAGCAGCCGCGGCGGGGGCGTAGTGCAGGTAGATACGCAGTATTTT.

In its sample, this clonotype was seen a few times. This chain uses TRBV7-2 with TRBJ2-1; TRBD2 matches at 8 bases. The CDR3 is 15 residues long. Germline V CDR1 and CDR2: SGHTA, FQGNSA. J gave up 4 bases and V 1 base, and 3 bases lay outside the gene matches. CDR3 protein: CASSLETSDYNEQFF. CDR3 DNA: TGTGCCAGCAGCTTAGAGACTAGCGATTACAATGAGCAGTTCTTC.